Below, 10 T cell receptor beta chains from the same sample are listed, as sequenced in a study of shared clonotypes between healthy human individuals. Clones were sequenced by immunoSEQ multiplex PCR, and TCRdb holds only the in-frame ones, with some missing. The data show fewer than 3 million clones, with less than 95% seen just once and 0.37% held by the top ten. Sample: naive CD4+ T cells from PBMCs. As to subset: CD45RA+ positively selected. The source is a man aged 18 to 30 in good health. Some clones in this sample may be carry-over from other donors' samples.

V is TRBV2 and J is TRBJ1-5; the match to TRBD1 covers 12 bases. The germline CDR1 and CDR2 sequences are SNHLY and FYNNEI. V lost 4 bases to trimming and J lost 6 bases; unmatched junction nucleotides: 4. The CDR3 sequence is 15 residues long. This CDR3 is CASSGDRGRVQPQHF. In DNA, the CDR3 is TGTGCCAGCAGTGGGGACAGGGGGCGAGTTCAGCCCCAGCATTTT. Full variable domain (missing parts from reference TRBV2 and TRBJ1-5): EPEVTQTPSHQVTQMGQEVILRCVPISNHLYFYWYRQILGQKVEFLVSFYNNEISEKSEIFDDQFSVERPDGSNFTLKIRSTKLEDSAMYFCASSGDRGRVQPQHFGDGTRLSIL.

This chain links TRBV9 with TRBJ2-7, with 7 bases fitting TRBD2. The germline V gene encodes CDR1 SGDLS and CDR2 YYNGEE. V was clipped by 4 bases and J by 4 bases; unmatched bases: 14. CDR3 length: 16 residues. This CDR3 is CASSPRSAGAVYEQYF. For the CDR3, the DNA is TGTGCCAGCAGCCCTCGGTCTGCGGGAGCAGTATACGAGCAGTACTTC.

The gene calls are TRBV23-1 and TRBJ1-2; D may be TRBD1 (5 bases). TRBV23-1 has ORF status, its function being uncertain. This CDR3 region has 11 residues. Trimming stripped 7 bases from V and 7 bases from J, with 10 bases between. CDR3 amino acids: CASTLRGGYTF. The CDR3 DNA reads TGCGCCAGCACCCTAAGGGGTGGCTACACCTTC.

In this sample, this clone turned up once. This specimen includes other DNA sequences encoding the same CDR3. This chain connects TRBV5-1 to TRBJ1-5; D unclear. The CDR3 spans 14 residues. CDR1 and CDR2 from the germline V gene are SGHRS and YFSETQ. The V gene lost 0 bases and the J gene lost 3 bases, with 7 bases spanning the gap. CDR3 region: CASSLDSPNQPQHF. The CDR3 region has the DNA TGCGCCAGCAGCTTGGATAGCCCCAATCAGCCCCAGCATTTT.

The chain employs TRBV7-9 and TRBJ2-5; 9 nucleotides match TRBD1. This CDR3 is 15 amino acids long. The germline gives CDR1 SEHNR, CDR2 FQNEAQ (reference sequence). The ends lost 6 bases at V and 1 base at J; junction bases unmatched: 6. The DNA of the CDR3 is TGTGCCAGCAGGAGGGGGGGACAGGGCCAAGAGACCCAGTACTTC. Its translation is CASRRGGQGQETQYF.

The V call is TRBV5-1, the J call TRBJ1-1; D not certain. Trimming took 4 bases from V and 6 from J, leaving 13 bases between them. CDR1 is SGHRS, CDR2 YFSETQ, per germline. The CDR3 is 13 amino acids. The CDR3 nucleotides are TGCGCCAGCAGCCCAAACCTGGGAGCTGAAGCTTTCTTT. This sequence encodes CASSPNLGAEAFF.

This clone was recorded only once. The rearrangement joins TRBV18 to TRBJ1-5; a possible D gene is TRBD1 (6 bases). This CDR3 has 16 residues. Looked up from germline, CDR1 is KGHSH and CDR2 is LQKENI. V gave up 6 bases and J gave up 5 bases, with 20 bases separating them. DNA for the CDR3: TGTGCCAGCTCCCAAGTGCAGGGGAATTGGGATCAGCCCCAGCATTTT. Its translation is CASSQVQGNWDQPQHF. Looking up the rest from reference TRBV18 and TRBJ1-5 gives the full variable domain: NAGVMQNPRHLVRRRGQEARLRCSPMKGHSHVYWYRQLPEEGLKFMVYLQKENIIDESGMPKERFSAEFPKEGPSILRIQQVVRGDSAAYFCASSQVQGNWDQPQHFGDGTRLSIL.

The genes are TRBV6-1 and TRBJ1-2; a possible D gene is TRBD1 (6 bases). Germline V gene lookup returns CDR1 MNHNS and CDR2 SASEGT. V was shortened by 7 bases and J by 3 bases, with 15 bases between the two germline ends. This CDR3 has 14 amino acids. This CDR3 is CASTEGGDDYGYTF. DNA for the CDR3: TGTGCCAGCACCGAAGGGGGAGACGACTATGGCTACACCTTC.

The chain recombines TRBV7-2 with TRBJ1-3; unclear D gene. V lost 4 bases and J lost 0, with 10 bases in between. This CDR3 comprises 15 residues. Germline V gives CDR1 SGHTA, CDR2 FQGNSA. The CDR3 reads CASSSRPFSGNTIYF. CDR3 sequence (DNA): TGTGCCAGCAGCTCGCGACCGTTCTCTGGAAACACCATATATTTT.

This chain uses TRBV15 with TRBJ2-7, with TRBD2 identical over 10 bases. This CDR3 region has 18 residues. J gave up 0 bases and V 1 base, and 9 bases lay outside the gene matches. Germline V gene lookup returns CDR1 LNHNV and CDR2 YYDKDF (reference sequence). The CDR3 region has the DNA TGTGCCACCAGCAGAGGTAGAGGACTAGCGGCCCCCTCCTACGAGCAGTACTTC. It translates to CATSRGRGLAAPSYEQYF.